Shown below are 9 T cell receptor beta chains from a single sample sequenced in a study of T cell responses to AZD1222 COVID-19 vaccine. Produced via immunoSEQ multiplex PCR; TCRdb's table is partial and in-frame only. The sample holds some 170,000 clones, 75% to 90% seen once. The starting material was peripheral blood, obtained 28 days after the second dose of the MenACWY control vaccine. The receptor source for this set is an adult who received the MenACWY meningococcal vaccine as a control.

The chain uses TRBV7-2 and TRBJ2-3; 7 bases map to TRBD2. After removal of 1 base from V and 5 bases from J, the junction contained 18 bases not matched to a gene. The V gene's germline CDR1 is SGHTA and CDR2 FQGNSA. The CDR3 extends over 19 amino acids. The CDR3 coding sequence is TGTGCCAGCAGCTTAGGATCGTATTGGGGGGGAGCCTCAGGAGATACGCAGTATTTT. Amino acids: CASSLGSYWGGASGDTQYF.

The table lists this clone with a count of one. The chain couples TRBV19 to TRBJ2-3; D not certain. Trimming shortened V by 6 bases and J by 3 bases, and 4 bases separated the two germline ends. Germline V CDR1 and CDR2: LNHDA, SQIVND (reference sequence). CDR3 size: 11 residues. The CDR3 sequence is CASSETDTQYF. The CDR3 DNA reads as TGTGCCAGTAGCGAGACAGATACGCAGTATTTT.

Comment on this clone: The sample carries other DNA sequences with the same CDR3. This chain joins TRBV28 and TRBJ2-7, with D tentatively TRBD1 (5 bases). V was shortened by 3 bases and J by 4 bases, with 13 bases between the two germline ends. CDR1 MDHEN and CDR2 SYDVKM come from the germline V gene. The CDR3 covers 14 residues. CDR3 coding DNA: TGTGCCAGCAGTTTGGGGCAGGGTTTATACGAGCAGTACTTC. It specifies CASSLGQGLYEQYF.

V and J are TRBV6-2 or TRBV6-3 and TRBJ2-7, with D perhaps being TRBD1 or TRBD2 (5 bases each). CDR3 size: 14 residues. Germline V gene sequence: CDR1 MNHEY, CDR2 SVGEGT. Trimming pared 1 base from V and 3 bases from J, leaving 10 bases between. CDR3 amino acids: CASSYLGGGYEQYF. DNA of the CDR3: TGTGCCAGCAGTTACTTGGGTGGGGGCTACGAGCAGTACTTC.

The CDR3, as DNA: TGTGCCAGCAGACAGGGGGCTGGGGGCTACACCTTC. Its translation: CASRQGAGGYTF. This sequence joins TRBV2 and TRBJ1-2; 9 nucleotides match TRBD1. V trimming: 6 bases; J trimming: 8 bases; junction bases outside the gene matches: 4. The CDR3 totals 12 residues. Germline values: CDR1 SNHLY, CDR2 FYNNEI.

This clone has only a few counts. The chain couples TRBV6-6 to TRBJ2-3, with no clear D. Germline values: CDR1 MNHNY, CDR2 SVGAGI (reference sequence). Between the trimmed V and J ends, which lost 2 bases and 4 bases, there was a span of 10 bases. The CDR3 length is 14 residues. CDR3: CASSYPISSDTQYF. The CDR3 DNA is TGTGCCAGCAGTTACCCTATTTCGTCAGATACGCAGTATTTT.

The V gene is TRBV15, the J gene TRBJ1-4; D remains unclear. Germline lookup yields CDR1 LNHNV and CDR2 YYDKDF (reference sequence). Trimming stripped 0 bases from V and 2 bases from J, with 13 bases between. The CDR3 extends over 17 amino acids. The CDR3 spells CATSRDMTLATNEKLFF. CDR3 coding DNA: TGTGCCACCAGCAGAGATATGACCCTTGCGACTAATGAAAAACTGTTTTTT.

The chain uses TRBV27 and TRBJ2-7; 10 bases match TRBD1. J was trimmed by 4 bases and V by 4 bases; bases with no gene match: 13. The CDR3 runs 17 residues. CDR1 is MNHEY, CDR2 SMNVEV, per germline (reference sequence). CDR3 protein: CASSYTSGTGVGYEQYF. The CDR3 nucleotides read TGTGCCAGCAGTTACACTTCCGGGACAGGGGTAGGTTACGAGCAGTACTTC.

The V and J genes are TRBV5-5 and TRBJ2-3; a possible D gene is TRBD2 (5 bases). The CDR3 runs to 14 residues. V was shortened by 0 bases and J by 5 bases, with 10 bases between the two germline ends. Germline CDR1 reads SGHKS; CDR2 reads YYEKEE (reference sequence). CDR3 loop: CASSLEFGIDTQYF. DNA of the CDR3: TGTGCCAGCAGCTTGGAGTTCGGGATAGATACGCAGTATTTT.